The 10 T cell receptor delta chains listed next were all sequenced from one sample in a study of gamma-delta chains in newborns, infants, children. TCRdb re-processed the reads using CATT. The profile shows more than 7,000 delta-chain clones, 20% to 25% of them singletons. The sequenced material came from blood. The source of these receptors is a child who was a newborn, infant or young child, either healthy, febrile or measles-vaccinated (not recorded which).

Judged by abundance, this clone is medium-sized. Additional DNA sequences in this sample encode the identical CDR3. The CDR3 DNA reads TGTGCCTGTGACACACTGGGGGATACGCAGAGGTCCTGGGACACCCGACAGATGTTTTTC. It specifies CACDTLGDTQRSWDTRQMFF. The chain is built from TRDV2 and TRDJ3; 13 bases are shared with TRDD3. The CDR3 runs to 20 residues. Unmatched junction bases numbered 6, after V lost 1 base and J lost 1 base. The V gene's germline CDR1 is GEAIGNYY and CDR2 EKD.

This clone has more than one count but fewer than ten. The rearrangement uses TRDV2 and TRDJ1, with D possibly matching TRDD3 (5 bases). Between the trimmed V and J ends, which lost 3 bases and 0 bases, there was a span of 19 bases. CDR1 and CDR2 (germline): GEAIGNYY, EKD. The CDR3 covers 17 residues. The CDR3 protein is CACDYAGLTLYTDKLIF. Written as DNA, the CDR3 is TGTGCCTGTGACTACGCGGGATTAACACTTTACACCGATAAACTCATCTTT.

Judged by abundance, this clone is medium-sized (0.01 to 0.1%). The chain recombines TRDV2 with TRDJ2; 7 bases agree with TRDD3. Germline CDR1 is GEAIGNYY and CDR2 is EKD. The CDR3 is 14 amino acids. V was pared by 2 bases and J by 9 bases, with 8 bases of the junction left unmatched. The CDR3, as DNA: TGTGCCTGTGACAAGATGGGGGACCGGACACAACTCTTCTTT. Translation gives CACDKMGDRTQLFF.

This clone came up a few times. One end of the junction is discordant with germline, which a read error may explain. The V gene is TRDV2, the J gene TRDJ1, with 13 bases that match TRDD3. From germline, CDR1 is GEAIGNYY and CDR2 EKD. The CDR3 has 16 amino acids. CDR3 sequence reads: CACSVLGDTRTDKLTF. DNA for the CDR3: TGTGCCTGTTCTGTACTGGGGGATACGCGCACCGATAAACTCACCTTT.

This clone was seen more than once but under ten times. CDR3 coding DNA: TGTGCTCTTGGGGCAAGGCCTTCTTCAACTTATTGGGTTCTTGATTGGACCGATAAACTCATCTTT. Its protein product is CALGARPSSTYWVLDWTDKLIF. The chain recombines TRDV1 with TRDJ1; TRDD2 is a possible D gene (5 bases). The V and J ends lost 4 bases and 2 bases respectively, with 35 bases between them. The CDR3 is 22 amino acids. Germline assignment: CDR1 TSWWSYY and CDR2 QGS.

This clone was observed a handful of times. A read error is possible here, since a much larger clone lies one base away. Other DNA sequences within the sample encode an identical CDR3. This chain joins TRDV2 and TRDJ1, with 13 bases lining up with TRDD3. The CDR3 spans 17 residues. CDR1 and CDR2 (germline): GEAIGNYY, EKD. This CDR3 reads CACDTITTGGYGDKLIF. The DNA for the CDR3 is TGTGCCTGTGACACCATAACTACTGGGGGATACGGCGATAAACTCATCTTC.

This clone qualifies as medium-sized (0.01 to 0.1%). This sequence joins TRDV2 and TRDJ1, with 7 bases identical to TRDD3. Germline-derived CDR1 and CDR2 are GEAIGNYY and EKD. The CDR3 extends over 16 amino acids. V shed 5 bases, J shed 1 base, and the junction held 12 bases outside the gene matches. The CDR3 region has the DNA TGTGCCTGTGTCGCCATGGGGGACGAGTCCACCGATAAACTCATCTTT. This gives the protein CACVAMGDESTDKLIF.

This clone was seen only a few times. The CDR3 sequence: CACDSLLGDTPNKLIF. The CDR3 region has the DNA TGTGCCTGTGACAGTCTACTGGGGGATACGCCCAATAAACTCATCTTT. This chain uses TRDV2 with TRDJ1, with 13 bases lining up with TRDD3. V dropped 2 bases and J dropped 6; count of bases not matched to a gene: 8. From germline, CDR1 is GEAIGNYY and CDR2 EKD. This CDR3 comprises 16 residues.

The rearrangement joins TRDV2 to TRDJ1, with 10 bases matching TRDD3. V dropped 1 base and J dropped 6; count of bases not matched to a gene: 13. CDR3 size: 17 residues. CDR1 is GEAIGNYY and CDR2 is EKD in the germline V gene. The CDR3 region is CACDTMGDTSGTYKLIF. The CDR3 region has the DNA TGTGCCTGTGACACGATGGGGGATACTAGTGGGACCTATAAACTCATCTTT.

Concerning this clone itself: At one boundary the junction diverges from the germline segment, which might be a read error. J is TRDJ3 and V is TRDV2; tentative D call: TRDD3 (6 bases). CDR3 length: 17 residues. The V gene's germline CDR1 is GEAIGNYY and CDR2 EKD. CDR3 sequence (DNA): TGTGCCTGTGACACCCTACTGGGTTCCTGGGGCACCCGACAGATGTTTTTC. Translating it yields CACDTLLGSWGTRQMFF.